The 3 T cell receptor beta chains presented below share a single source sample, sequenced in a study of graft-versus-host responses after intestinal transplantation. Investigators plated 200,000 CFSE-labeled responder cells together with 200,000 irradiated stimulator cells labeled with violet dye. Sequenced by immunoSEQ multiplex PCR; TCRdb stores in-frame clones only, minus some. The data hold more than 15,000 clones, with approximately 40% observed a single time. This specimen was alloreactive CD8+ T cells from a mixed lymphocyte reaction culture, taken before intestinal transplant. The sample's subset: CFSE-low proliferating T cells sorted from roughly 6-day pre-transplant mixed lymphocyte reaction (GvH or HvG direction). The receptors stem from a human patient who received an intestinal transplant.

This rearrangement joins TRBV9 to TRBJ1-5; D not resolved. Germline CDR1 and CDR2: SGDLS and YYNGEE. The V end lost 0 bases, the J end lost 9 bases, and 10 bases lay between the germline ends. CDR3 size: 13 residues. The DNA of the CDR3 is TGTGCCAGCAGCGTAGCTACGTGGGGGCCCCAGCATTTT. Translated, it gives CASSVATWGPQHF.

J is TRBJ2-6 and V is TRBV27; no clear D gene. The CDR3 runs 22 residues. Germline V gene data show CDR1 as MNHEY and CDR2 as SMNVEV (reference sequence). Trimming removed 0 bases at V and 3 bases at J, with 27 bases between. For the CDR3, the DNA is TGTGCCAGCAGTTTATCGTTTGGGGAATTCGCCGTCTCTATTGGTGGGGCCAACGTCCTGACTTTC. Translating gives CASSLSFGEFAVSIGGANVLTF.

The sample holds a few counts of this clone. This chain joins TRBV4-3 and TRBJ2-7; D not certain. The CDR3 covers 13 residues. Deletions cut 1 base from V and 2 bases from J, with 6 bases between. Germline V gives CDR1 LGHNA, CDR2 YSLEER. DNA of the CDR3: TGCGCCAGCAGCCAAGGTAACACCTACGAGCAGTACTTC. It yields the protein CASSQGNTYEQYF.